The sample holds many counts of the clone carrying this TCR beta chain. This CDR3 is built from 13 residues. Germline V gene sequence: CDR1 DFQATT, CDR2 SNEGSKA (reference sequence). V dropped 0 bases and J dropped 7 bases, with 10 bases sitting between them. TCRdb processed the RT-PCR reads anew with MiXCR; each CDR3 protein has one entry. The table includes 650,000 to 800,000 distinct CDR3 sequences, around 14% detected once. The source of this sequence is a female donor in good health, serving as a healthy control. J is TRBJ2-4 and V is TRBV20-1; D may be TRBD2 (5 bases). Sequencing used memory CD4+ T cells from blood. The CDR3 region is CSARESGLNIQYF. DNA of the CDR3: TGCAGTGCTAGAGAATCGGGGTTGAACATTCAGTACTTC.